A selection of T cell receptor beta chains follows, all from one sample in a study of T cell responses to AZD1222 COVID-19 vaccine. The method was immunoSEQ multiplex PCR; TCRdb's version includes in-frame clones alone and lacks a portion of them. The table lists around 95,000 clones, about nine tenths of them singletons. Sequences were derived from peripheral blood, sampled on day 0 of AZD1222 vaccination. The receptors shown here come from an adult in good health. CDR3s include the opening cysteine and the closing phenylalanine or tryptophan. D genes are given only for firm matches. Where a row states a size, it is once, few, many or the class of an expanded clone; other rows omit it.

>TRBD1|TRBJ1-1|TRBV6-2/TRBV6-3|once
CASSLRTGGRLGYTEAFF
TGTGCCAGCAGTTTAAGGACAGGGGGCCGCCTAGGTTACACTGAAGCTTTCTTT
>TRBD1|TRBJ1-2|TRBV6-5|once
CASSSGTGGFDGYTF
TGTGCCAGCAGTAGCGGGACAGGGGGCTTCGATGGCTACACCTTC
>.|TRBJ2-3|TRBV3-1/TRBV3-2|.
CASSQRGTDTQYF
TGTGCCAGCAGCCAAAGGGGCACAGATACGCAGTATTTT
>.|TRBJ1-1|TRBV10-3|.
CAIRVGVNTEAFF
TGTGCCATCAGGGTTGGGGTGAACACTGAAGCTTTCTTT
>.|TRBJ2-7|TRBV2|.
CASIMSYEQYF
TGTGCCAGCATAATGTCCTACGAGCAGTACTTC
>.|TRBJ2-5|TRBV7-9|.
CASSFSKETQYF
TGTGCCAGCAGCTTCTCCAAAGAGACCCAGTACTTC
>.|TRBJ2-3|TRBV4-2|few
CASSQSLRGSTDTQYF
TGTGCCAGCAGCCAATCCCTCCGCGGAAGCACAGATACGCAGTATTTT
>.|TRBJ2-2|TRBV10-1|.
CASSEGLVVTGELFF
TGCGCCAGCAGTGAGGGCCTAGTGGTCACCGGGGAGCTGTTTTTT
>TRBD2|TRBJ2-3|TRBV9|.
CASSKSGRGADTQYF
TGTGCCAGCAGCAAAAGCGGGAGGGGCGCAGATACGCAGTATTTT
>.|TRBJ1-1|TRBV11-2|.
CASSLLGGNQNTEAFF
TGTGCCAGCAGCTTATTAGGAGGGAACCAGAACACTGAAGCTTTCTTT
>TRBD1|TRBJ2-2|TRBV4-2|.
CASSPRGRDAGELFF
TGTGCCAGCAGCCCCAGGGGGCGAGATGCCGGGGAGCTGTTTTTT
>TRBD1|TRBJ1-3|TRBV5-1|.
CASSRTGIGNTIYF
TGCGCCAGCAGCAGGACAGGGATTGGAAACACCATATATTTT
>TRBD1|TRBJ1-2|TRBV5-6|once
CASSVGTGEVGYTF
TGTGCCAGCAGCGTCGGGACAGGGGAAGTCGGCTACACCTTC
>.|TRBJ1-2|TRBV19|.
CASSMHDNYGYTF
TGTGCCAGTAGTATGCACGATAACTATGGCTACACCTTC
>.|TRBJ1-5|TRBV18|.
CASSSGTGLNQPQHF
TGTGCCAGCTCGTCAGGGACGGGATTAAATCAGCCCCAGCATTTT
>.|TRBJ2-2|TRBV4-1|.
CASSQGAEGTGELFF
TGCGCCAGCAGCCAAGGGGCGGAAGGGACCGGGGAGCTGTTTTTT
>TRBD1|TRBJ1-2|TRBV5-1|.
CASAWTGADGYTF
TGCGCCAGCGCATGGACAGGGGCGGATGGCTACACCTTC
>TRBD2|TRBJ2-1|TRBV9|.
CASSVGVTSHNEQFF
TGTGCCAGCAGCGTAGGTGTGACTAGCCACAATGAGCAGTTCTTC
>.|TRBJ2-5|TRBV3-1/TRBV3-2|.
CASSYKETQYF
TGTGCCAGCAGCTACAAAGAGACCCAGTACTTC
>TRBD1|TRBJ1-4|TRBV28|.
CASRYDRVGEKLFF
TGTGCCAGCAGATACGACAGGGTGGGTGAAAAACTGTTTTTT
>.|TRBJ1-4|TRBV28|.
CASSSFGNLNEKLFF
TGTGCCAGCAGTTCCTTCGGGAATCTAAATGAAAAACTGTTTTTT
>.|TRBJ2-1|TRBV5-8|.
CASSAGWGARNEQFF
TGTGCCAGCAGCGCCGGTTGGGGGGCGCGGAATGAGCAGTTCTTC
>.|TRBJ1-5|TRBV3-1/TRBV3-2|.
CASSSGTSFNQPQHF
TGTGCCAGCAGCTCCGGGACGAGTTTCAATCAGCCCCAGCATTTT
>.|TRBJ2-1|TRBV19|.
CASSIYSASSYNEQFF
TGTGCCAGTAGTATTTACTCCGCGAGCTCCTACAATGAGCAGTTCTTC
>TRBD2|TRBJ2-1|TRBV20-1|.
CSASHRRAGYNEQFF
TGCAGTGCTAGTCATCGCAGAGCGGGATACAATGAGCAGTTCTTC
>.|TRBJ1-3|TRBV18|.
CASSPFRGDTGNTIYF
TGTGCCAGCTCACCATTTCGGGGGGATACTGGAAACACCATATATTTT
>.|TRBJ2-3|TRBV29-1|.
CSGHSGDTQYF
TGCAGCGGCCACTCTGGGGATACGCAGTATTTT
>TRBD1|TRBJ1-3|TRBV28|.
CASSFGQANSGNTIYF
TGTGCCAGCAGTTTTGGACAGGCGAACTCTGGAAACACCATATATTTT
>.|TRBJ2-7|TRBV7-9|.
CASSHNPGQRPYEQYF
TGTGCCAGCAGCCACAACCCTGGACAGAGGCCCTACGAGCAGTACTTC
>.|TRBJ2-7|TRBV21-1|.
CASKTTGGITHEQYF
TGTGCCAGCAAGACTACCGGTGGGATAACCCACGAGCAGTACTTC
>TRBD1|TRBJ1-6|TRBV9|.
CASSPGGRDNSPLHF
TGTGCCAGCTCCCCAGGGGGAAGAGATAATTCACCCCTCCACTTT
>.|TRBJ1-2|TRBV3-1/TRBV3-2|.
CASSQDHYGYTF
TGTGCCAGCAGCCAAGATCACTATGGCTACACCTTC
>.|TRBJ1-4|TRBV5-1|once
CASSLDGHPNEKLFF
TGCGCCAGCAGCTTGGATGGGCACCCAAATGAAAAACTGTTTTTT
>.|TRBJ2-2|TRBV7-9|.
CASSLELIGELFF
TGTGCCAGCAGCTTAGAGTTGATCGGGGAGCTGTTTTTT
>TRBD1|TRBJ2-2|TRBV2|few
CASTGPGGRSGGELFF
TGTGCCAGCACTGGTCCAGGGGGCAGAAGTGGCGGGGAGCTGTTTTTT
>.|TRBJ1-6|TRBV5-4|.
CASRGDNSPLHF
TGTGCCAGCCGGGGGGATAATTCACCCCTCCACTTT
>.|TRBJ1-4|TRBV7-9|.
CASSLSGANEKLFF
TGTGCCAGCAGCTTATCAGGAGCTAATGAAAAACTGTTTTTT
>.|TRBJ2-3|TRBV4-1|.
CASTLQLGSGLKDTQYF
TGCGCCAGCACCCTCCAGCTGGGGAGCGGCCTCAAAGATACGCAGTATTTT
>TRBD1|TRBJ2-3|TRBV7-3|.
CASSFGQGGDTQYF
TGTGCCAGCAGCTTCGGACAGGGGGGAGATACGCAGTATTTT
>TRBD2|TRBJ2-7|TRBV4-1|.
CASSQEPSGSWDYEQYF
TGCGCCAGCAGCCAAGAGCCTAGCGGGAGTTGGGACTACGAGCAGTACTTC
>.|TRBJ2-5|TRBV19|once
CANSKGRWETQYF
TGTGCCAACTCGAAGGGTAGGTGGGAGACCCAGTACTTC
>.|TRBJ1-2|TRBV7-9|.
CASTGAGLANNYGYTF
TGTGCCAGCACGGGGGCGGGGCTCGCGAATAACTATGGCTACACCTTC
>TRBD1|TRBJ2-7|TRBV15|.
CAQGCSYEQYF
TGTGCACAGGGGTGCTCCTACGAGCAGTACTTC
>.|TRBJ1-1|TRBV27|.
CASSLNRDYTSFF
TGTGCCAGCAGTCTAAACCGGGACTATACATCTTTCTTT
>TRBD1|TRBJ2-7|TRBV10-3|.
CAISSQGAETYEQYF
TGTGCCATCAGCTCACAGGGGGCGGAAACCTACGAGCAGTACTTC
>.|TRBJ1-2|TRBV12-5|.
CASGLGYGYTF
TGTGCTAGTGGTTTAGGGTATGGCTACACCTTC
>.|TRBJ2-7|TRBV27|.
CASSFGSYSYEQYF
TGTGCCAGCAGTTTTGGTAGCTACTCCTACGAGCAGTACTTC
>.|TRBJ2-7|TRBV5-1|.
CASSLSVRGSPIYEQYF
TGCGCCAGCAGCTTGTCGGTACGTGGGAGCCCAATCTACGAGCAGTACTTC
>TRBD2|TRBJ2-1|TRBV20-1|.
CSVQRGNPQFF
TGCAGTGTCCAGCGGGGAAATCCTCAGTTCTTC
>.|TRBJ2-5|TRBV23-1|.
CASSQDREGVETQYF
TGCGCCAGCAGCCAGGACAGGGAGGGTGTGGAGACCCAGTACTTC
>TRBD1|TRBJ2-3|TRBV7-6|.
CASSPGQGTDTQYF
TGTGCCAGCAGCCCCGGACAGGGCACAGATACGCAGTATTTT
>TRBD1|TRBJ1-2|TRBV25-1|.
CASSETGRDGYTF
TGTGCCAGCAGTGAGACAGGGCGCGATGGCTACACCTTC
>TRBD2|TRBJ2-1|TRBV28|.
CASRREASSYNEQFF
TGTGCCAGCAGGCGGGAGGCCAGCTCCTACAATGAGCAGTTCTTC
>.|TRBJ1-1|TRBV10-3|.
CAIKGGRDEAFF
TGTGCCATCAAAGGGGGAAGGGATGAAGCTTTCTTT
>.|TRBJ2-7|TRBV4-1|.
CASSQAFSYEQYF
TGCGCCAGCAGCCAAGCCTTTTCCTACGAGCAGTACTTC
>.|TRBJ1-1|TRBV7-8|.
CASTHAGPGDNTEAFF
TGTGCCAGCACCCATGCGGGACCGGGAGATAACACTGAAGCTTTCTTT